This T cell receptor beta chain was profiled in a study of blood T cell repertoires in COVID-19. Germline lookup yields CDR1 MNHEY and CDR2 SMNVEV (reference sequence). V was pared by 6 bases and J by 2 bases, with 10 bases between. CDR3 length: 13 residues. The repertoire was sequenced with immunoSEQ multiplex PCR; TCRdb's copy has only in-frame clones and lacks some. The profile covers about 210,000 clones, with roughly 83% appearing a single time and 5.6% taken by the ten largest. This receptor was identified in a man in his forties or fifties with acute COVID-19. What was sequenced was PBMCs or T cells enriched from blood (not recorded which). V and J are TRBV27 and TRBJ2-5, with D tentatively TRBD1 (5 bases). CDR3 nucleotides: TGTGCCAGCAGGGGGCATCGACAAGAGACCCAGTACTTC. It translates to CASRGHRQETQYF.